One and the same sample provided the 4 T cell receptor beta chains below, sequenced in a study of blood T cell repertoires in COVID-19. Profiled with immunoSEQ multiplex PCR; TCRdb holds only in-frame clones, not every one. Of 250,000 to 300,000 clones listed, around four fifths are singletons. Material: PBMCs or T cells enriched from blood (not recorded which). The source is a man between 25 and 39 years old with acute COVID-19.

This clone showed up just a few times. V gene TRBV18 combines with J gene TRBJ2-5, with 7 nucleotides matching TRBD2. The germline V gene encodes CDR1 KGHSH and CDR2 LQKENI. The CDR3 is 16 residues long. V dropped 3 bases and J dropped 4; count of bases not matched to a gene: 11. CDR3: CASSPVRAGVGETQYF. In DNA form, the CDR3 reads TGTGCCAGCTCACCCGTTCGCGCGGGAGTAGGAGAGACCCAGTACTTC.

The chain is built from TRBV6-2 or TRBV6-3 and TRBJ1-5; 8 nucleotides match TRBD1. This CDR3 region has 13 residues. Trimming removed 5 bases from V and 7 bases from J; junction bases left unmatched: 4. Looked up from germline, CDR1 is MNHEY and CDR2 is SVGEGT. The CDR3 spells CASSTGGGQPQHF. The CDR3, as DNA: TGTGCCAGCAGTACAGGGGGAGGGCAGCCCCAGCATTTT.

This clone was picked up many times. The CDR3 nucleotides read TGTGCCAGCAGCGCCGGCGGGACCCGCAATTCACCCCTCCACTTT. It specifies CASSAGGTRNSPLHF. V gene TRBV7-8 combines with J gene TRBJ1-6; tentative D call: TRBD1 (5 bases). The CDR3 totals 15 residues. Trimming removed 5 bases at V and 7 bases at J, with 15 bases between. CDR1 is SGHVS and CDR2 is FQNEAQ in the germline V gene.

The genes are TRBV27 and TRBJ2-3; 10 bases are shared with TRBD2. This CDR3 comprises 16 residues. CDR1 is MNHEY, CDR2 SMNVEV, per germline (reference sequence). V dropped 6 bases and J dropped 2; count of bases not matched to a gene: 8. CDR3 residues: CASSWAAGGPTDTQYF. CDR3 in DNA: TGTGCCAGCAGCTGGGCAGCGGGAGGGCCCACAGATACGCAGTATTTT.